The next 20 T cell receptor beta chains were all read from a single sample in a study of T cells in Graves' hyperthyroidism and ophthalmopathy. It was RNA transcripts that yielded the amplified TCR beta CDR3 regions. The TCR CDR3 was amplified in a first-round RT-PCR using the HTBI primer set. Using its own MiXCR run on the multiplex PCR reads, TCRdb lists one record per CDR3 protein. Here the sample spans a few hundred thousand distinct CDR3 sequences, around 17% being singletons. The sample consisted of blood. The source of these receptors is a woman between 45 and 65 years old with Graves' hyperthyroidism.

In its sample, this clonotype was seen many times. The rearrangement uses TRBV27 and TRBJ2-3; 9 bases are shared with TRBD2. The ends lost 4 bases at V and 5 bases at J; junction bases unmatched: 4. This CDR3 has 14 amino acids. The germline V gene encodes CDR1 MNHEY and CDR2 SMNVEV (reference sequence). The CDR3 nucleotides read TGTGCCAGCAGTTATTCTAGCGGGATAGATACGCAGTATTTT. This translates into CASSYSSGIDTQYF.

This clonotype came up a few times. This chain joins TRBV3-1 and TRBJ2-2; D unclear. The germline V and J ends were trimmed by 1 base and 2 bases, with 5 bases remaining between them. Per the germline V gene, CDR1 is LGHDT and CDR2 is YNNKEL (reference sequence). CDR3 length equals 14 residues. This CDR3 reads CASSQVRNTGELFF. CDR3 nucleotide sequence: TGTGCCAGCAGCCAAGTGAGAAACACCGGGGAGCTGTTTTTT.

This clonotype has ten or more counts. The CDR3 bases are TGTGCCAGCAGCTTAGTGGCTTCCTCTTACAATGAGCAGTTCTTC. Translating gives CASSLVASSYNEQFF. V gene TRBV7-2 combines with J gene TRBJ2-1; D uncertain. The CDR3 totals 15 residues. From germline, CDR1 is SGHTA and CDR2 FQGNSA. V was cut by 1 base and J by 4 bases, with 11 bases left in between.

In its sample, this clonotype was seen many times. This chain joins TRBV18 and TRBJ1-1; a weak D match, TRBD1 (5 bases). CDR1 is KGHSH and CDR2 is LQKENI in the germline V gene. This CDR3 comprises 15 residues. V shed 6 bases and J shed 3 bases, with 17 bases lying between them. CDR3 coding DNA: TGTGCCAGCTCCTCCACTATTGACAGTCACACTGAAGCTTTCTTT. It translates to CASSSTIDSHTEAFF.

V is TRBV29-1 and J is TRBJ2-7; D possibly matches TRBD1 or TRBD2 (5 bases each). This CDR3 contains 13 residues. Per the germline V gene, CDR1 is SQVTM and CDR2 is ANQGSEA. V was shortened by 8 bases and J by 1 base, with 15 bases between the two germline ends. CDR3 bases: TGCAGCTTCCACCGGGACGGTTCCTACGAGCAGTACTTC. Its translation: CSFHRDGSYEQYF.

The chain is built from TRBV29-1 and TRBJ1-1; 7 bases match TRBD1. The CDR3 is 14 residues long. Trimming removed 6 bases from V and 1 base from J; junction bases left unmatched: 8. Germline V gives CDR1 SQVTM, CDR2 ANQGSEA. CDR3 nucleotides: TGCAGCGTCTCCTCAGGGGGGGAGAACACTGAAGCTTTCTTT. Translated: CSVSSGGENTEAFF.

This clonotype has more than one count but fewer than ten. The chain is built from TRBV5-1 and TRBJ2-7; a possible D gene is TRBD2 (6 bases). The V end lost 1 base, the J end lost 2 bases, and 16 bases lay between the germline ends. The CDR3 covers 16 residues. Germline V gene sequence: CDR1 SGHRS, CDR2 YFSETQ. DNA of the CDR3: TGCGCCAGCAGCTTGATTACGCGGGACTCCCCCTACGAGCAGTACTTC. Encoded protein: CASSLITRDSPYEQYF.

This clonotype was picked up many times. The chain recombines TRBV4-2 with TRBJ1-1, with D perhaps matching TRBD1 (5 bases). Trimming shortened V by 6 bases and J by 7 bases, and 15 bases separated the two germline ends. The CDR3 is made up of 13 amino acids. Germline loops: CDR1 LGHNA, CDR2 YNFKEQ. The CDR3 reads CASSDEEDSEAFF. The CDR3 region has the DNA TGTGCCAGCAGTGACGAGGAAGACAGTGAAGCTTTCTTT.

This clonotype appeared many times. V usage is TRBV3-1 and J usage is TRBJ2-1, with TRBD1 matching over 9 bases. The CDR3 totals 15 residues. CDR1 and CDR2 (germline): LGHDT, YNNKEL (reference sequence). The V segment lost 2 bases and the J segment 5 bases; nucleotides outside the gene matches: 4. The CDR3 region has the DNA TGTGCCAGCAGCCAAACAGGGGGCGACGACAATGAGCAGTTCTTC. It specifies CASSQTGGDDNEQFF.

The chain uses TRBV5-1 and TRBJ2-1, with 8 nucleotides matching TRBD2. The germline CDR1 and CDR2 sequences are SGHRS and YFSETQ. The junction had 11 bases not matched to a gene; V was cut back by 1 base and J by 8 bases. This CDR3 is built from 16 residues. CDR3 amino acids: CASSLSQAGAGDEQFF. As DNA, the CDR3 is TGCGCCAGCAGCTTGTCCCAAGCGGGAGCCGGAGATGAGCAGTTCTTC.

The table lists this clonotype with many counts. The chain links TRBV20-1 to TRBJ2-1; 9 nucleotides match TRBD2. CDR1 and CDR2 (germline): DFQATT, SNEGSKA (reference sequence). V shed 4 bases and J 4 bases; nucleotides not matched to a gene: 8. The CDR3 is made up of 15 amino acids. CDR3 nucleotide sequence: TGCAGTGCTATAAAAAGCGGGAGGCAATACAATGAGCAGTTCTTC. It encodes CSAIKSGRQYNEQFF.

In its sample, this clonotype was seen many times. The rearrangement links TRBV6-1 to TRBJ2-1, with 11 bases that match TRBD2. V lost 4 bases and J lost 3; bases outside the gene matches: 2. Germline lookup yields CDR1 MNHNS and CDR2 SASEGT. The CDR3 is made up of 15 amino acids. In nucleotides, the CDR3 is TGTGCCAGCAGTGGGGGGACTAGCGGCTACAATGAGCAGTTCTTC. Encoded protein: CASSGGTSGYNEQFF.

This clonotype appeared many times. The CDR3 nucleotides are TGTGCCAGCTCACCACCGGGACAGACAAACGAGCAGTACTTC. Protein sequence: CASSPPGQTNEQYF. V usage is TRBV18 and J usage is TRBJ2-7; 7 nucleotides align to TRBD1. V lost 0 bases to trimming and J lost 5 bases; unmatched junction nucleotides: 4. The CDR3 is made up of 14 amino acids. Per the germline V gene, CDR1 is KGHSH and CDR2 is LQKENI.

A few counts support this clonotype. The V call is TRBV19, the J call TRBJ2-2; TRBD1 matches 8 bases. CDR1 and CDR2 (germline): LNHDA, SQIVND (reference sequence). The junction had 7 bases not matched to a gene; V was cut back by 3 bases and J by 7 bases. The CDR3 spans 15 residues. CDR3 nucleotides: TGTGCCAGTAGTATGTTCAGGGGGCGCGTCGGGGAGCTGTTTTTT. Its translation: CASSMFRGRVGELFF.

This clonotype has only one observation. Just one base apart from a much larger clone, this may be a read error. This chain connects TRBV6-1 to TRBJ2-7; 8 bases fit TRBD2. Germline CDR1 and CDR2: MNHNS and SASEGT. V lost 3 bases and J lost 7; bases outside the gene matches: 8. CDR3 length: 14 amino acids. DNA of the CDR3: TGTGCCAGCAGTGACGTAGCGGGATTAGGTGAGCAGTACTTC. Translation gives CASSDVAGLGEQYF.

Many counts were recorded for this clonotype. As DNA, the CDR3 is TGTGCCAGCAGATCCCCGGGCCCCGGATCCCGGAAGAGCACTGAAGCTTTCTTT. Amino acid sequence: CASRSPGPGSRKSTEAFF. The V call is TRBV28, the J call TRBJ1-1; no definite D call. The germline CDR1 and CDR2 sequences are MDHEN and SYDVKM. The CDR3 length is 18 residues. Trimming cost V 6 bases and J 4 bases, with 27 bases left between them.

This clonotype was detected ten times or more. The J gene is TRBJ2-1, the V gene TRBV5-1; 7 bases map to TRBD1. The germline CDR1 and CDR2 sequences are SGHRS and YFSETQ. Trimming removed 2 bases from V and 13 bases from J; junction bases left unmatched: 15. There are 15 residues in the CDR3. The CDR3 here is CASSLDSPQGWSQFF. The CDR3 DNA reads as TGCGCCAGCAGCTTAGACAGTCCACAGGGGTGGTCCCAGTTCTTC.

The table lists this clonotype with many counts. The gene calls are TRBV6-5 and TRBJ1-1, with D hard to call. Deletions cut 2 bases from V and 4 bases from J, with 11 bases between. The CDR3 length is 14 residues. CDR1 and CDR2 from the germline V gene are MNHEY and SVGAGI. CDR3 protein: CASSYEGGATEAFF. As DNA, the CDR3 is TGTGCCAGCAGTTACGAAGGCGGCGCCACTGAAGCTTTCTTT.

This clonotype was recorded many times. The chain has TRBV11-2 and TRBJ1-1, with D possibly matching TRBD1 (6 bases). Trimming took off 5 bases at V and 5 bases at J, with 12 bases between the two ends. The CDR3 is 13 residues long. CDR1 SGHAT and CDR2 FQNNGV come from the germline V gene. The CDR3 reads CASSPTTGTEAFF. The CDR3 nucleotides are TGTGCCAGCAGCCCTACGACAGGAACTGAAGCTTTCTTT.

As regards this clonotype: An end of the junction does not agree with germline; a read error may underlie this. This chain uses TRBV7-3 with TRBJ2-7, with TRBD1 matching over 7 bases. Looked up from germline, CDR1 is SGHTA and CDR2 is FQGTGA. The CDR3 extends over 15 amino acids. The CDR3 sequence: CASSLMAGGTYKQYF. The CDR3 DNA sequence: TGTGCCAGCAGCTTAATGGCAGGGGGAACCTACAAGCAGTACTTC.